This T cell receptor (beta chain) was profiled in a study of blood T cell repertoires in COVID-19. Study background: The United States, Italy and Spain were the sources of the acute and convalescent COVID-19 samples. The cDNA or gDNA used as material had been derived from T cells, B-cell-depleted T cells, or PBMCs.

Methods used by the authors: Amplifying reference gene primers gave estimates of nucleated cell counts. TCRdb's copy holds only in-frame clones and misses some; the assay was immunoSEQ multiplex PCR. D and trimming were read from the DNA, whereas the V and J calls and clone size are those reported in that table. The table records about 47,000 clones, 84% of them present only once. In germline, CDR1 is SNHLY, CDR2 FYNNEI. The CDR3 spans 15 residues. The trim removed 6 bases at V and 4 bases at J, leaving 8 bases unmatched. The receptor comes from a man aged 50-59 years with acute or convalescent COVID-19. The sequencing input was peripheral blood. The chain uses TRBV2 and TRBJ1-5; TRBD1 agrees at 8 bases. CDR3 residues: CASRPQGANNQPQHF. In nucleotides, the CDR3 is TGTGCCAGCAGACCCCAGGGGGCGAATAATCAGCCCCAGCATTTT.